What follows are 32 T cell receptor beta chains derived from one specimen sequenced in a study of blood T cell repertoires in COVID-19. The data were produced by immunoSEQ multiplex PCR, yet TCRdb's version contains in-frame clones alone and is incomplete. Of roughly 73,000 clones detected, 86% appear once; the ten largest clones hold approximately 4.1%. Sequencing was carried out using peripheral blood. The receptors were sampled from a man between 65 and 80 years old with active COVID-19.

The chain employs TRBV11-2 and TRBJ1-1, with D possibly matching TRBD1 (5 bases). The CDR3 extends over 15 amino acids. Per the germline V gene, CDR1 is SGHAT and CDR2 is FQNNGV. Between the trimmed V and J ends, which lost 7 bases and 1 base, there was a span of 16 bases. The chain's CDR3 is CASTTGGKGNTEAFF. The DNA of the CDR3 is TGTGCCAGCACCACCGGGGGAAAGGGGAACACTGAAGCTTTCTTT.

The chain combines TRBV24-1 with TRBJ2-3; 11 bases align to TRBD2. V trimming: 4 bases; J trimming: 3 bases; junction bases outside the gene matches: 5. The CDR3 has 16 amino acids. The germline CDR1 and CDR2 sequences are KGHDR and SFDVKD. CDR3 region: CATSDPIAGGTDTQYF. For the CDR3, the DNA is TGTGCCACCAGTGACCCCATAGCGGGAGGGACAGATACGCAGTATTTT.

The chain joins TRBV5-8 to TRBJ2-4; 10 positions match TRBD2. Germline-derived CDR1 and CDR2 are SGHTS and YDEGEE. V was clipped by 1 base and J by 3 bases; unmatched bases: 7. CDR3 length: 17 residues. The CDR3 loop reads CASSLRASGSIKNIQYF. CDR3 nucleotide sequence: TGTGCCAGCAGCTTGAGGGCTAGCGGGAGTATCAAAAACATTCAGTACTTC.

This rearrangement joins TRBV30 to TRBJ2-7, with D uncertain. Trimming stripped 3 bases from V and 6 bases from J, with 6 bases between. Germline assignment: CDR1 GTSNPN and CDR2 SVGIG (reference sequence). The CDR3 is made up of 10 amino acids. The CDR3 protein is CAWSPSEQYF. The CDR3 region has the DNA TGTGCCTGGAGCCCCTCCGAGCAGTACTTC. Based on the CDR3 plus reference TRBV30 and TRBJ2-7, the full variable domain is SQTIHQWPATLVQPVGSPLSLECTVEGTSNPNLYWYRQAAGRGLQLLFYSVGIGQISSEVPQNLSASRPQDRQFILSSKKLLLSDSGFYLCAWSPSEQYFGPGTRLTVT.

The V gene is TRBV27, the J gene TRBJ1-1; TRBD1 might be the D (6 bases). Trimming removed 7 bases from V and 5 bases from J, with 17 bases in between. Germline V lookup: CDR1 MNHEY, CDR2 SMNVEV (reference sequence). CDR3 length: 14 amino acids. The CDR3, as DNA: TGTGCCAGCACCCCCGGGACCAGGGGAACTGAAGCTTTCTTT. Translating it yields CASTPGTRGTEAFF.

The V and J genes are TRBV21-1 and TRBJ2-5; the listed D gene, TRBD1, was not tested against the DNA. TRBV21-1 is noted as a pseudogene. The CDR3 contains 15 residues. The CDR3 bases are TGTGCCAGCAGCACCCCGGGACAGGGCCAAGAGACCCAGTACTTC. Translated: CASSTPGQGQETQYF.

This sequence joins TRBV11-2 and TRBJ2-3; 14 positions agree with TRBD2. The germline V gene encodes CDR1 SGHAT and CDR2 FQNNGV. Germline trimming cut 4 bases from V and 4 bases from J; bases unmatched to any gene: 7. This CDR3 is 17 amino acids long. Here the CDR3 DNA reads TGTGCCAGCAGCTCCCGCGGACTAGCGGGAGGTGCAGATACGCAGTATTTT. Translated, it gives CASSSRGLAGGADTQYF.

This sequence joins TRBV7-9 and TRBJ2-5; the D gene is possibly TRBD1 (6 bases). The V gene lost 9 bases and the J gene lost 2 bases, with 22 bases spanning the gap. CDR3 length: 16 residues. The germline gives CDR1 SEHNR, CDR2 FQNEAQ (reference sequence). CDR3: CASRVGVLGAQETQYF. CDR3 coding DNA: TGTGCCAGTAGGGTTGGGGTCTTGGGGGCTCAAGAGACCCAGTACTTC.

This clone showed up just once. V gene TRBV27 combines with J gene TRBJ2-7, with 9 bases matching TRBD1. Germline V gene sequence: CDR1 MNHEY, CDR2 SMNVEV (reference sequence). V shed 2 bases, J shed 2 bases, and the junction held 4 bases outside the gene matches. The length of the CDR3 is 15 residues. The CDR3 spells CASSLLGQGPYEQYF. For the CDR3, the DNA is TGTGCCAGCAGTTTACTGGGACAGGGCCCCTACGAGCAGTACTTC.

The chain employs TRBV5-1 and TRBJ2-7, with D possibly being TRBD1 (5 bases). CDR1 SGHRS and CDR2 YFSETQ come from the germline V gene. The length of the CDR3 is 14 residues. Trimming pared 1 base from V and 6 bases from J, leaving 14 bases between. The CDR3 reads CASSLSQGGAEQYF. CDR3 sequence (DNA): TGCGCCAGCAGCTTGTCGCAGGGTGGGGCCGAGCAGTACTTC.

J is TRBJ2-2 and V is TRBV9; 9 nucleotides line up with TRBD1. The CDR3 is made up of 16 amino acids. V was clipped by 0 bases and J by 5 bases; unmatched bases: 5. Germline V CDR1 and CDR2: SGDLS, YYNGEE. The CDR3 is CASSVVGGTGTGELFF. The CDR3 DNA is TGTGCCAGCAGCGTAGTAGGTGGGACAGGGACCGGGGAGCTGTTTTTT.

The V and J genes are TRBV5-4 and TRBJ1-6; 8 bases map to TRBD1. Per germline, CDR1 SGHNT and CDR2 YYREEE (reference sequence). V was clipped by 4 bases and J by 4 bases; unmatched bases: 4. The CDR3 covers 15 residues. CDR3 nucleotides: TGTGCCAGCAGCCCGGACAGGGAGTATAATTCACCCCTCCACTTT. It yields the protein CASSPDREYNSPLHF.

This chain connects TRBV7-8 to TRBJ2-7, with 7 bases identical to TRBD1. CDR1 is SGHVS and CDR2 is FQNEAQ in the germline V gene. Trimming removed 0 bases from V and 5 bases from J; junction bases left unmatched: 10. CDR3 length: 16 residues. The CDR3 nucleotides read TGTGCCAGCAGCTTAGCCGACAGGGTCCACGGAAACGAGCAGTACTTC. Protein sequence: CASSLADRVHGNEQYF.

The V and J genes are TRBV6-5 and TRBJ2-5, with 9 bases matching TRBD2. The ends lost 3 bases at V and 5 bases at J; junction bases unmatched: 10. Germline-derived CDR1 and CDR2 are MNHEY and SVGAGI. The CDR3 loop spans 16 amino acids. The CDR3 DNA sequence: TGTGCCAGCAGTTATTCTCGCGGGAGGGCCCAGGAGACCCAGTACTTC. As protein: CASSYSRGRAQETQYF.

The chain is built from TRBV4-1 and TRBJ1-2; weak D call: TRBD1 (5 bases). Per germline, CDR1 MGHRA and CDR2 YSYEKL. The CDR3 runs to 16 residues. Trimming took 4 bases from V and 0 from J, leaving 15 bases between them. The CDR3 DNA is TGCGCCAGCAGCCTCCAAGCCGGGACTACTAACTATGGCTACACCTTC. Its protein is CASSLQAGTTNYGYTF.

V is TRBV30 and J is TRBJ2-5; TRBD1 matches at 8 bases. Germline V gene lookup returns CDR1 GTSNPN and CDR2 SVGIG (reference sequence). V lost 8 bases to trimming and J lost 7 bases; unmatched junction nucleotides: 3. CDR3 length: 10 amino acids. CDR3 in amino acids: CAQGARTQYF. The CDR3 bases are TGTGCCCAGGGGGCCCGGACCCAGTACTTC. Using reference TRBV30 and TRBJ2-5 for the parts outside the CDR3, the full variable domain is SQTIHQWPATLVQPVGSPLSLECTVEGTSNPNLYWYRQAAGRGLQLLFYSVGIGQISSEVPQNLSASRPQDRQFILSSKKLLLSDSGFYLCAQGARTQYFGPGTRLLVL.

The rearrangement links TRBV6-2 or TRBV6-3 to TRBJ2-1; a possible D gene is TRBD1 (5 bases). The germline gives CDR1 MNHEY, CDR2 SVGEGT. This CDR3 spans 13 amino acids. V was pared by 5 bases and J by 4 bases, with 9 bases between. The CDR3 nucleotides read TGTGCCAGCAGTGCCCGACAGTACAATGAGCAGTTCTTC. It yields the protein CASSARQYNEQFF.

The V call is TRBV6-5, the J call TRBJ2-2; D is unclear. Between the trimmed V and J ends, which lost 6 bases and 6 bases, there was a span of 11 bases. Germline loops: CDR1 MNHEY, CDR2 SVGAGI. CDR3 size: 13 residues. Here the CDR3 reads CASSAISAGELFF. The CDR3 region has the DNA TGTGCCAGCAGCGCAATATCGGCCGGGGAGCTGTTTTTT.

DNA of the CDR3: TGTGCCAGCAGCCAATGGGTACAGTTCGATCCTAGCACAGATACGCAGTATTTT. Its protein is CASSQWVQFDPSTDTQYF. The rearrangement joins TRBV14 to TRBJ2-3, with unresolved D. The CDR3 extends over 18 amino acids. Trimming left V 2 bases short and J 0 bases short, with 18 bases between. Per germline, CDR1 SGHDN and CDR2 FVKESK.

This clone was counted between two and nine times. The chain employs TRBV5-6 and TRBJ2-7; 7 positions agree with TRBD1. CDR1 is SGHDT, CDR2 YYEEEE, per germline. The trim removed 1 base at V and 6 bases at J, leaving 10 bases unmatched. The CDR3 spans 15 residues. CDR3 amino acids: CASSLRSGGRLEQYF. In DNA, the CDR3 is TGTGCCAGCAGCTTGAGGTCAGGGGGACGGCTCGAGCAGTACTTC. Using reference TRBV5-6 and TRBJ2-7 for the parts outside the CDR3, the full variable domain is DAGVTQSPTHLIKTRGQQVTLRCSPKSGHDTVSWYQQALGQGPQFIFQYYEEEERQRGNFPDRFSGHQFPNYSSELNVNALLLGDSALYLCASSLRSGGRLEQYFGPGTRLTVT.

The CDR3 is CASSPLAGVRPEQFF. CDR3 bases: TGCGCCAGCAGCCCCCTAGCGGGAGTGCGTCCTGAGCAGTTCTTC. The V and J genes are TRBV5-1 and TRBJ2-1; 10 bases are a match to TRBD2. This CDR3 is built from 15 residues. V was pared by 4 bases and J by 9 bases, with 10 bases of the junction left unmatched. The germline V gene encodes CDR1 SGHRS and CDR2 YFSETQ. The variable domain in full, with the rest retrieved from reference TRBV5-1 and TRBJ2-1, is KAGVTQTPRYLIKTRGQQVTLSCSPISGHRSVSWYQQTPGQGLQFLFEYFSETQRNKGNFPGRFSGRQFSNSRSEMNVSTLELGDSALYLCASSPLAGVRPEQFFGPGTRLTVL.

This clone was detected only once. J is TRBJ2-5 and V is TRBV30; tentatively, D is TRBD1 (5 bases). V shed 3 bases and J shed 1 base, with 15 bases lying between them. In germline, CDR1 is GTSNPN, CDR2 SVGIG (reference sequence). The CDR3 sequence is 15 residues long. CDR3 loop: CAWSPGQGSQETQYF. The CDR3 nucleotides are TGTGCCTGGAGCCCTGGACAAGGGTCCCAAGAGACCCAGTACTTC.

The V and J genes are TRBV9 and TRBJ2-2, with D possibly being TRBD2 (6 bases). Germline CDR1 SGDLS, CDR2 YYNGEE. Trimming took off 3 bases at V and 5 bases at J, with 11 bases between the two ends. The CDR3 is 14 residues long. CDR3 nucleotide sequence: TGTGCCAGCAGCGACGGTAGCGGAACCGGGGAGCTGTTTTTT. Translating gives CASSDGSGTGELFF.

The rearrangement links TRBV11-3 to TRBJ2-1; tentative D call: TRBD2 (6 bases). V dropped 1 base and J dropped 10 bases, with 11 bases sitting between them. Germline CDR1 and CDR2: SGHNT and YENEEA. The CDR3 contains 13 residues. CDR3 amino acids: CASSLGARGEQFF. The CDR3, as DNA: TGTGCCAGCAGCTTAGGGGCTCGGGGGGAGCAGTTCTTC.

The chain combines TRBV24-1 with TRBJ2-1; D gene unclear. The CDR3 consists of 15 residues. Between the trimmed V and J ends, which lost 3 bases and 7 bases, there was a span of 15 bases. CDR1 and CDR2 (germline): KGHDR, SFDVKD. The CDR3 DNA follows: TGTGCCACCAGTGATCCAATCCTCGACGGGAATGAGCAGTTCTTC. Its protein product is CATSDPILDGNEQFF.

The chain recombines TRBV18 with TRBJ2-7; perhaps TRBD2 as D (7 bases). V was shortened by 2 bases and J by 5 bases, with 16 bases between the two germline ends. CDR3 length: 15 residues. CDR1 is KGHSH and CDR2 is LQKENI in the germline V gene. CDR3 coding DNA: TGTGCCAGCTCACCAGGCCGGCGGGGGCGGGACGAGCAGTACTTC. Translating gives CASSPGRRGRDEQYF.

The rearrangement links TRBV7-3 to TRBJ2-1, with TRBD2 matching over 11 bases. The germline V gene has CDR1 SGHTA and CDR2 FQGTGA. The J segment lost 5 bases and the V segment lost 0 bases, leaving 3 bases of the junction unmatched. CDR3 length: 16 amino acids. In DNA form, the CDR3 reads TGTGCCAGCAGCTTAACGGGGACTAGCGGACACAATGAGCAGTTCTTC. Its translation: CASSLTGTSGHNEQFF. Combining the CDR3 with reference TRBV7-3 and TRBJ2-1 gives the whole variable domain GAGVSQTPSNKVTEKGKYVELRCDPISGHTALYWYRQSLGQGPEFLIYFQGTGAADDSGLPNDRFFAVRPEGSVSTLKIQRTERGDSAVYLCASSLTGTSGHNEQFFGPGTRLTVL.

The chain carries TRBV7-8 and TRBJ2-5; 8 nucleotides align to TRBD2. Germline V lookup: CDR1 SGHVS, CDR2 FQNEAQ. The CDR3 has 14 residues. V was pared by 8 bases and J by 0 bases, with 5 bases of the junction left unmatched. CDR3 loop: CASALAENQETQYF. DNA of the CDR3: TGTGCCAGCGCACTAGCGGAGAACCAAGAGACCCAGTACTTC.

In nucleotides, the CDR3 is TGTGCCAGCAGCCAGCCCTCGGGCGGGAGGGCCGGGGGGCAGTACTTC. Encoded protein: CASSQPSGGRAGGQYF. This chain joins TRBV4-2 and TRBJ2-7; 9 bases fit TRBD2. CDR1 and CDR2 from the germline V gene are LGHNA and YNFKEQ. CDR3 length: 16 residues. With 3 bases clipped from V and 9 bases from J, the junction kept 15 bases outside the gene matches.

This chain connects TRBV5-4 to TRBJ2-2; TRBD2 matches at 12 bases. Trimming took 4 bases from V and 5 from J; bases not matched to a gene: 6. The germline V gene has CDR1 SGHNT and CDR2 YYREEE (reference sequence). This CDR3 has 16 amino acids. The CDR3 bases are TGTGCCAGCAGCCCCGGACTAGCGGGATTTACCGGGGAGCTGTTTTTT. It specifies CASSPGLAGFTGELFF. Filled out from reference TRBV5-4 and TRBJ2-2, the complete variable domain reads ETGVTQSPTHLIKTRGQQVTLRCSSQSGHNTVSWYQQALGQGPQFIFQYYREEENGRGNFPPRFSGLQFPNYSSELNVNALELDDSALYLCASSPGLAGFTGELFFGEGSRLTVL.

This clone has just a few counts. J is TRBJ2-7 and V is TRBV5-4, with 14 bases that match TRBD2. Germline V CDR1 and CDR2: SGHNT, YYREEE (reference sequence). V lost 4 bases to trimming and J lost 6 bases; unmatched junction nucleotides: 6. The CDR3 is 15 residues long. The CDR3 here is CASSPAGLAGAEQYF. The CDR3 DNA sequence: TGTGCCAGCAGCCCGGCGGGACTAGCGGGAGCCGAGCAGTACTTC.

This chain joins TRBV11-2 and TRBJ2-2; tentative D call: TRBD1 (5 bases). Germline assignment: CDR1 SGHAT and CDR2 FQNNGV. The ends were cut back, 5 bases at V and 7 bases at J, with 11 bases in the middle. This CDR3 has 13 residues. The CDR3 reads CASSPGWGGELFF. DNA for the CDR3: TGTGCCAGCAGCCCAGGGTGGGGCGGGGAGCTGTTTTTT.